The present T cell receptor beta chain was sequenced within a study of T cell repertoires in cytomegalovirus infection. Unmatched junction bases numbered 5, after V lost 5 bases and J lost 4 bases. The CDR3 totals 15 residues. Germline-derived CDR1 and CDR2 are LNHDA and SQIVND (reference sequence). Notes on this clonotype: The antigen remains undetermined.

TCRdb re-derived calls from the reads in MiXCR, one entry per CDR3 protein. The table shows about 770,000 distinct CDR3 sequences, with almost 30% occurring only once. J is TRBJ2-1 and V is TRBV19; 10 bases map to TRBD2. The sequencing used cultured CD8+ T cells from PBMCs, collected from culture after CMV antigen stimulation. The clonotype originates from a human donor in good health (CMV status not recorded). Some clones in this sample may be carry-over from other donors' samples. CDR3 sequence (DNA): TGTGCCAGTAGTTCCAGCGGGGGGGAATACAATGAGCAGTTCTTC. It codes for CASSSSGGEYNEQFF. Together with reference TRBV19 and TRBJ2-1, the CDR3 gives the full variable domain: DGGITQSPKYLFRKEGQNVTLSCEQNLNHDAMYWYRQDPGQGLRLIYYSQIVNDFQKGDIAEGYSVSREKKESFPLTVTSAQKNPTAFYLCASSSSGGEYNEQFFGPGTRLTVL.